Below, 3 T cell receptor beta chains from the same sample are listed, as sequenced in a study of tissue T cells after allogeneic stem cell transplantation. Time point here: mouse harvest day 7 after allogeneic transplant. Each mouse received 10^7 T-cell-depleted marrow cells plus 10^6 splenic CD5+ T cells by tail vein. The assay was immunoSEQ multiplex PCR, and TCRdb's table has in-frame clones only and misses some. The profile shows 1,500 to 2,000 clones, around 50% of them singletons. The sequencing sample was made of spleen. These receptors were taken from a female BALB/c mouse given C57BL/6 T cells with graft-versus-host disease after an allogeneic hematopoietic cell transplant.

This clone ranks as large (0.1 to 1%). Gene labels here are mouse ones. The read terminates 1 residue ahead of where the CDR3 ends, so the germline J gene completes it. The chain couples TRBV15 to TRBJ2-3; 9 bases map to TRBD2. The CDR3 runs 15 residues. Trimming cost V 3 bases and J 1 base; bases outside gene matches: 2. Germline CDR1 and CDR2: SGHND and FRSKSL. The CDR3 protein is CASSFGGAGAETLYF. CDR3 DNA, as far as it was read: TGTGCCAGCAGTTTTGGGGGGGCGGGTGCAGAAACGCTGTAT.

As concerns this clone: Gene and germline names: mouse. The read halts 1 residue ahead of the CDR3 end, with the missing end drawn from the germline J gene. This sequence joins TRBV1 and TRBJ2-1, with D unclear. The CDR3 runs to 11 residues. V was clipped by 3 bases and J by 7 bases, with 4 bases between them. Germline V gives CDR1 NSQYPW, CDR2 LRSPGD (reference sequence). The CDR3 reads CTCSAGAEQFF. The covered CDR3 bases are TGCACCTGCAGTGCCGGAGCTGAGCAGTTC.

A remark on this clone: Gene and germline names: mouse. The CDR3 extends 1 residue past the end of the read, so its final part is completed from the germline J gene. This chain connects TRBV13-2 to TRBJ2-5; the match to TRBD2 covers 7 bases. This CDR3 is built from 14 residues. V lost 5 bases to trimming and J lost 0 bases; unmatched junction nucleotides: 3. Germline-derived CDR1 and CDR2 are NNHNN and SYGAGS (reference sequence). CDR3: CASGDWANQDTQYF. The covered CDR3 bases are TGTGCCAGCGGCGACTGGGCTAACCAAGACACCCAGTAC.